The T cell receptor (beta chain) described here comes from a study of blood T cells in healthy people across ages. General study points: Older age went with lower TCR beta diversity per million T cells, in a roughly linear way.

Details on this clonotype: As yet, its antigen is unknown.

There are 14 residues in the CDR3. The germline gives CDR1 MDHEN, CDR2 SYDVKM. Between the trimmed V and J ends, which lost 5 bases and 1 base, there was a span of 11 bases. With a J-beta primer mix and a sample-barcoded 5' primer, a second PCR ran roughly 6 to 11 cycles. Researchers report that a template-switch adaptor with 12 random nucleotides tagged each cDNA molecule. Via MiXCR, TCRdb re-called the 5' RACE reads, giving one row per CDR3 protein. The sample records roughly 1 million distinct CDR3 sequences, 25% being singletons. The data also belong to a second study, concerning T cells of mothers and their children.

Source material: blood. The clonotype originates from a girl aged 2 to 10 in good health. The chain employs TRBV28 and TRBJ2-5, with D uncertain. The CDR3 coding sequence is TGTGCCAGCAGTACAGTCGGTGGCCAAGAGACCCAGTACTTC. It codes for CASSTVGGQETQYF.